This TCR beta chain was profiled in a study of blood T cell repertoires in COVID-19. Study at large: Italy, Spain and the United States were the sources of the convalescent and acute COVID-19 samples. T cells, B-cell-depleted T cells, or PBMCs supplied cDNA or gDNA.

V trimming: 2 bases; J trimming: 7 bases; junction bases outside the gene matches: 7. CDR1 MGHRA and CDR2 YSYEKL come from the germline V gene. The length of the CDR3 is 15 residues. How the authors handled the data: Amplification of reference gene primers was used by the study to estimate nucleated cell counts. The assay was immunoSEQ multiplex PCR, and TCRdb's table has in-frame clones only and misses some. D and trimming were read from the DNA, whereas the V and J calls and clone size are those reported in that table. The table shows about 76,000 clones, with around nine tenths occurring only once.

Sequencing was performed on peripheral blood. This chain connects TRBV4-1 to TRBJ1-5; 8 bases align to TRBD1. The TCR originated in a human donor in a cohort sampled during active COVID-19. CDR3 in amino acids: CASSQIQGAVQPQHF. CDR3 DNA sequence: TGCGCCAGCAGCCAAATCCAGGGGGCGGTCCAGCCCCAGCATTTT.